The 3 T cell receptor beta chains presented below share a single source sample, sequenced in a study of cytomegalovirus exposure and HLA in healthy donors. It was with 60 Vbeta and 13 Jbeta primers that the PCR ran. The assay was immunoSEQ multiplex PCR, and TCRdb's table has in-frame clones only and misses some. The sample lists 100,000 to 150,000 clones; around four fifths were seen once. Sequenced: PBMCs. These receptors came from a middle-aged woman in good health and CMV-seropositive.

This chain links TRBV19 with TRBJ2-7; TRBD2 might be the D (6 bases). The V end was cut by 5 bases, the J end by 0 bases, with 11 bases between. Germline V gene data show CDR1 as LNHDA and CDR2 as SQIVND (reference sequence). The CDR3 has 14 residues. The CDR3 protein is CASSRRGSSYEQYF. The CDR3 nucleotides read TGTGCCAGTAGTCGGCGGGGATCCTCCTACGAGCAGTACTTC.

The chain links TRBV5-1 to TRBJ1-5; the D gene is possibly TRBD1 (5 bases). Trimming took off 4 bases at V and 6 bases at J, with 17 bases between the two ends. The CDR3 loop spans 15 amino acids. The V gene's germline CDR1 is SGHRS and CDR2 YFSETQ. The CDR3 sequence is CASSPKPRVGQPQHF. CDR3 DNA sequence: TGCGCCAGCAGCCCAAAGCCCAGGGTAGGTCAGCCCCAGCATTTT.

This sequence joins TRBV30 and TRBJ1-2, with 9 bases identical to TRBD1. This CDR3 region has 12 residues. The ends lost 5 bases at V and 8 bases at J; junction bases unmatched: 6. CDR1 and CDR2 (germline): GTSNPN, SVGIG (reference sequence). CDR3 in DNA: TGTGCCTGGGCCGGGACAGGGAACGGCTACACCTTC. It translates to CAWAGTGNGYTF.